The 26 T cell receptor beta chains listed next were all sequenced from one sample in a study of brain T cells in children with intractable seizures. Assay: immunoSEQ multiplex PCR; the TCRdb copy retains only in-frame clones and omits some. The table includes around 80,000 clones, under 95% detected once. This specimen consisted of peripheral blood, obtained at surgery. These receptors originate from a girl aged 2-10 years with Rasmussen encephalitis and intractable seizures.

The CDR3 bases are TGTGCCAGTAGTATTGAGCACGGGTACACTGAAGCTTTCTTT. Translating gives CASSIEHGYTEAFF. This chain links TRBV19 with TRBJ1-1; no definite D call. The CDR3 loop spans 14 amino acids. Germline loops: CDR1 LNHDA, CDR2 SQIVND (reference sequence). V lost 3 bases and J lost 3, with 11 bases in between.

The chain joins TRBV27 to TRBJ2-1; no reliable D call. The germline V gene encodes CDR1 MNHEY and CDR2 SMNVEV (reference sequence). The germline V and J ends were trimmed by 2 bases and 6 bases, with 8 bases remaining between them. The CDR3 is made up of 13 amino acids. Here the CDR3 DNA reads TGTGCCAGCAGTTTAAGGCAGCCCAATGAGCAGTTCTTC. Its translation is CASSLRQPNEQFF.

The rearrangement links TRBV5-6 to TRBJ1-2; the D is unclear. Germline CDR1 reads SGHDT; CDR2 reads YYEEEE. Trimming shortened V by 4 bases and J by 4 bases, and 11 bases separated the two germline ends. The CDR3 has 13 amino acids. This CDR3 reads CASSPRGVYGYTF. Here the CDR3 DNA reads TGTGCCAGCAGCCCCAGAGGAGTCTATGGCTACACCTTC.

The J gene is TRBJ1-1, the V gene TRBV15, with D hard to call. V lost 0 bases, J lost 6 bases, and 14 bases lay in between. Germline V gives CDR1 LNHNV, CDR2 YYDKDF (reference sequence). The CDR3 sequence is 15 residues long. The DNA of the CDR3 is TGTGCCACCAGCAGAGATAACACGGTGTCGTCTGAAGCTTTCTTT. Translating it yields CATSRDNTVSSEAFF.

The chain links TRBV19 to TRBJ1-5; tentatively, D is TRBD1 (6 bases). CDR1 and CDR2 (germline): LNHDA, SQIVND (reference sequence). The germline V and J ends were trimmed by 3 bases and 3 bases, with 15 bases remaining between them. The CDR3 has 16 amino acids. The CDR3 bases are TGTGCCAGTAGTATGCGGGGGCGCGGTAACAATCAGCCCCAGCATTTT. Encoded protein: CASSMRGRGNNQPQHF.

The chain uses TRBV2 and TRBJ2-5; no definite D call. The CDR3 loop spans 14 amino acids. Germline CDR1 reads SNHLY; CDR2 reads FYNNEI. Trimming cost V 5 bases and J 1 base, with 11 bases left between them. The CDR3 loop is CASSRTGVQETQYF. CDR3 DNA: TGTGCCAGCAGTCGGACCGGTGTCCAAGAGACCCAGTACTTC.

This chain uses TRBV5-4 with TRBJ1-2, with D maybe TRBD1 (5 bases). Germline loops: CDR1 SGHNT, CDR2 YYREEE (reference sequence). CDR3 length: 14 residues. V lost 3 bases to trimming and J lost 4 bases, with 13 bases between them. CDR3 sequence reads: CASSSSGRTYGYTF. The CDR3 bases are TGTGCCAGCAGCTCGTCGGGACGTACCTATGGCTACACCTTC.

This chain joins TRBV5-5 and TRBJ1-5; D might be TRBD1 (6 bases). The V end was cut by 0 bases, the J end by 0 bases, with 7 bases between. CDR3 length: 15 residues. Germline CDR1 reads SGHKS; CDR2 reads YYEKEE (reference sequence). CDR3 in amino acids: CASSLGTDSNQPQHF. The CDR3 nucleotides are TGTGCCAGCAGCTTGGGGACAGATAGCAATCAGCCCCAGCATTTT.

J is TRBJ2-6 and V is TRBV5-4; D remains ambiguous. The CDR3 runs 16 residues. CDR1 SGHNT and CDR2 YYREEE come from the germline V gene (reference sequence). Trimming removed 4 bases at V and 4 bases at J, with 15 bases between. The CDR3 sequence is CASSPVGWRGANVLTF. CDR3 coding DNA: TGTGCCAGCAGCCCTGTTGGGTGGAGAGGGGCCAACGTCCTGACTTTC.

CDR3 sequence reads: CAWSVEGSGNSPLHF. The CDR3 coding sequence is TGTGCCTGGAGTGTAGAGGGGAGCGGGAATTCACCCCTCCACTTT. The chain recombines TRBV30 with TRBJ1-6, with D possibly being TRBD1 (5 bases). This CDR3 is 15 amino acids long. Germline V gene data show CDR1 as GTSNPN and CDR2 as SVGIG (reference sequence). The germline V and J ends were trimmed by 0 bases and 7 bases, with 13 bases remaining between them.

The CDR3 DNA follows: TGTGCCAGCAGCCCACCGGGGAGCGAGCAGTACTTC. Translating gives CASSPPGSEQYF. This chain connects TRBV9 to TRBJ2-7; perhaps TRBD2 as D (5 bases). The V end was cut by 4 bases, the J end by 6 bases, with 11 bases between. This CDR3 is 12 amino acids long. Per germline, CDR1 SGDLS and CDR2 YYNGEE. The full variable domain, in which reference TRBV9 and TRBJ2-7 provide the parts outside the CDR3, is DSGVTQTPKHLITATGQRVTLRCSPRSGDLSVYWYQQSLDQGLQFLIQYYNGEERAKGNILERFSAQQFPDLHSELNLSSLELGDSALYFCASSPPGSEQYFGPGTRLTVT.

This clone was observed once. The chain joins TRBV2 to TRBJ1-6, with D hard to call. The CDR3 covers 17 residues. Germline V gives CDR1 SNHLY, CDR2 FYNNEI. The ends were cut back, 6 bases at V and 0 bases at J, with 15 bases in the middle. In DNA, the CDR3 is TGTGCCAGCAGGACCACTGGGCGGAGCTCCTATAATTCACCCCTCCACTTT. It codes for CASRTTGRSSYNSPLHF. Complete variable domain (other parts from reference TRBV2 and TRBJ1-6): EPEVTQTPSHQVTQMGQEVILRCVPISNHLYFYWYRQILGQKVEFLVSFYNNEISEKSEIFDDQFSVERPDGSNFTLKIRSTKLEDSAMYFCASRTTGRSSYNSPLHFGNGTRLTVT.

This chain uses TRBV6-1 with TRBJ2-5; D call uncertain. Trimming pared 2 bases from V and 2 bases from J, leaving 9 bases between. The CDR3 has 14 amino acids. Germline V gives CDR1 MNHNS, CDR2 SASEGT. CDR3 amino acids: CASSELQSQETQYF. The CDR3 bases are TGTGCCAGCAGTGAATTACAGAGTCAAGAGACCCAGTACTTC.

The gene calls are TRBV7-3 and TRBJ2-2; the match to TRBD1 covers 7 bases. V trimming: 3 bases; J trimming: 7 bases; junction bases outside the gene matches: 8. The CDR3 is made up of 15 amino acids. Germline V gene lookup returns CDR1 SGHTA and CDR2 FQGTGA. Written as DNA, the CDR3 is TGTGCCAGCAGCTTCGAAGGGGGCGCCGACGGGGAGCTGTTTTTT. Residues: CASSFEGGADGELFF.

For the CDR3, the DNA is TGTGCCAGCAGTTTCCTGGGGGAGCAGTTCTTC. Translating gives CASSFLGEQFF. The rearrangement joins TRBV12-3 or TRBV12-4 to TRBJ2-1; D is uncertain. CDR3 length: 11 residues. The V gene lost 3 bases and the J gene lost 10 bases, with 7 bases spanning the gap.

V is TRBV24-1 and J is TRBJ2-3; 14 bases map to TRBD2. The CDR3 is made up of 17 amino acids. Germline CDR1 reads KGHDR; CDR2 reads SFDVKD. Germline trimming cut 4 bases from V and 5 bases from J; bases unmatched to any gene: 7. In DNA, the CDR3 is TGTGCCACCAGTGACAAGACTAGCGGGGGGGCGAGAGATACGCAGTATTTT. Its translation is CATSDKTSGGARDTQYF.

J is TRBJ1-4 and V is TRBV5-5; no clear D. Germline CDR1 is SGHKS and CDR2 is YYEKEE (reference sequence). Trimming cost V 2 bases and J 6 bases, with 11 bases left between them. There are 14 residues in the CDR3. CDR3 sequence reads: CASSFSRVDEKLFF. CDR3 sequence (DNA): TGTGCCAGCAGCTTTTCTAGGGTAGATGAAAAACTGTTTTTT.

The CDR3 is CASSVSTGGSSYNEQFF. CDR3 nucleotide sequence: TGTGCCAGCAGCGTATCAACGGGAGGTAGCTCCTACAATGAGCAGTTCTTC. The chain carries TRBV9 and TRBJ2-1, with 7 positions matching TRBD2. With 1 base clipped from V and 0 bases from J, the junction kept 7 bases outside the gene matches. The CDR3 is 17 amino acids. Germline V gene sequence: CDR1 SGDLS, CDR2 YYNGEE.

The count of this clone is one. This chain connects TRBV13 to TRBJ1-6; 9 bases map to TRBD1. Germline V lookup: CDR1 PRHDT, CDR2 FYEKMQ (reference sequence). The V segment lost 8 bases and the J segment 9 bases; nucleotides outside the gene matches: 2. The CDR3 contains 12 residues. Here the CDR3 reads CASGQGSSPLHF. The CDR3 DNA reads TGTGCCAGCGGACAGGGGAGTTCACCCCTCCACTTT.

The J gene is TRBJ1-4, the V gene TRBV7-6; the D gene is possibly TRBD1 (6 bases). The CDR3 extends over 15 amino acids. Germline V lookup: CDR1 SGHVS, CDR2 FNYEAQ. Trimming pared 4 bases from V and 8 bases from J, leaving 17 bases between. CDR3 DNA: TGTGCCAGCAGCTCCTCGGACAGAGAATACGAAAAACTGTTTTTT. Encoded protein: CASSSSDREYEKLFF. Variable domain in full (rest from reference TRBV7-6 and TRBJ1-4): GAGVSQSPRYKVTKRGQDVALRCDPISGHVSLYWYRQALGQGPEFLTYFNYEAQQDKSGLPNDRFSAERPEGSISTLTIQRTEQRDSAMYRCASSSSDREYEKLFFGSGTQLSVL.

This rearrangement joins TRBV5-6 to TRBJ2-1, with D possibly matching TRBD1 (6 bases). V gave up 5 bases and J gave up 0 bases, with 15 bases separating them. The CDR3 has 16 amino acids. From germline, CDR1 is SGHDT and CDR2 YYEEEE. The CDR3 nucleotides read TGTGCCAGCAGTTCCAGGGGCGTAAGCTCCTACAATGAGCAGTTCTTC. As protein: CASSSRGVSSYNEQFF.

The chain couples TRBV18 to TRBJ1-1; the D is unclear. The CDR3 contains 14 residues. The germline V gene has CDR1 KGHSH and CDR2 LQKENI. Between the trimmed V and J ends, which lost 1 base and 2 bases, there was a span of 8 bases. The CDR3 DNA reads as TGTGCCAGCTCACCACGGGAGGGAAACACTGAAGCTTTCTTT. Protein: CASSPREGNTEAFF.

V and J are TRBV11-3 and TRBJ1-1, with 11 bases matching TRBD1. The V and J ends lost 1 base and 11 bases, in that order; junction bases with no gene match: 6. This CDR3 is 14 amino acids long. CDR1 SGHNT and CDR2 YENEEA come from the germline V gene. This CDR3 is CASSLGKDRGPAFF. The DNA for the CDR3 is TGTGCCAGCAGCTTAGGGAAGGACAGGGGGCCTGCTTTCTTT.

The chain has TRBV10-3 and TRBJ2-7; possible D gene TRBD1, 6 bases. Germline CDR1 is ENHRY and CDR2 is SYGVKD. The CDR3 is made up of 15 amino acids. V dropped 2 bases and J dropped 1 base, with 12 bases sitting between them. This CDR3 reads CAISEQLGGSYEQYF. In DNA, the CDR3 is TGTGCCATCAGTGAGCAACTAGGGGGATCCTACGAGCAGTACTTC.

The chain combines TRBV30 with TRBJ1-1; D not certain. Germline values: CDR1 GTSNPN, CDR2 SVGIG (reference sequence). The CDR3 covers 11 residues. Trimming pared 4 bases from V and 0 bases from J, leaving 3 bases between. The CDR3 region is CAWTLNTEAFF. The CDR3 DNA is TGTGCCTGGACCTTGAACACTGAAGCTTTCTTT.

J is TRBJ2-7 and V is TRBV6-1; tentative D call: TRBD2 (5 bases). The CDR3 contains 14 residues. The V gene's germline CDR1 is MNHNS and CDR2 SASEGT. Between the trimmed V and J ends, which lost 0 bases and 4 bases, there was a span of 10 bases. DNA of the CDR3: TGTGCCAGCAGTGAAGCGAGGACGGGATACGAGCAGTACTTC. It codes for CASSEARTGYEQYF.